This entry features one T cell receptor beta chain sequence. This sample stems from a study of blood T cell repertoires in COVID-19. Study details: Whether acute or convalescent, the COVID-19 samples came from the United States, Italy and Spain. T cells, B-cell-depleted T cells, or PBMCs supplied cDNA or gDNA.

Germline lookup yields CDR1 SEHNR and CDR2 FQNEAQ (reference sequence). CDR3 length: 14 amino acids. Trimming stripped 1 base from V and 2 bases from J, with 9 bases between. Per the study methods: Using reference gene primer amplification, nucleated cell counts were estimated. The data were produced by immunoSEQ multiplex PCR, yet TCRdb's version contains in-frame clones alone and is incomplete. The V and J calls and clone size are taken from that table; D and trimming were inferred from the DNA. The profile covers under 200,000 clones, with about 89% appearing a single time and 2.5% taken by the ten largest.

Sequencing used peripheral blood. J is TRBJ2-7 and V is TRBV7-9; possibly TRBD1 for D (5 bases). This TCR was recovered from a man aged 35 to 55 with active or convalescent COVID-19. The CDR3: CASSLEAGPYEQYF. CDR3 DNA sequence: TGTGCCAGCAGCTTAGAAGCAGGGCCCTACGAGCAGTACTTC.